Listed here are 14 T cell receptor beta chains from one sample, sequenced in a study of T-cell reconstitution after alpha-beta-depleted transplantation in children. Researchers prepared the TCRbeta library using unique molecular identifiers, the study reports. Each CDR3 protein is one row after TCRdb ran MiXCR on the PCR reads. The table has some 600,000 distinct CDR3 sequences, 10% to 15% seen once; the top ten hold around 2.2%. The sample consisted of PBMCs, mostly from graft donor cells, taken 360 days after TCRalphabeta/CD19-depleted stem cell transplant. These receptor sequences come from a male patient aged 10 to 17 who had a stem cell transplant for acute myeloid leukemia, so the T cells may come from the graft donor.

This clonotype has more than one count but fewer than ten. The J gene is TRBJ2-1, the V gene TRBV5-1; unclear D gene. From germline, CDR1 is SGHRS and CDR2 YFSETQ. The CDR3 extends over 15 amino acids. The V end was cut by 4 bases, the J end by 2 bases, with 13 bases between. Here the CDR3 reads CASSPSPFTYNEQFF. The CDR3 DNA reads TGCGCCAGCAGCCCCAGCCCATTCACCTACAATGAGCAGTTCTTC.

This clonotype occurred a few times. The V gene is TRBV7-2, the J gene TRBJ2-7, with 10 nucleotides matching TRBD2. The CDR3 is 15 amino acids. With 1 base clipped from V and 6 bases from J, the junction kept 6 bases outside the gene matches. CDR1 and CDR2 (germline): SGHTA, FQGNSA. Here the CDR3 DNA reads TGTGCCAGCAGCTTAGAGCGGGAGGGCCTGGGCGAGCAGTACTTC. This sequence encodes CASSLEREGLGEQYF.

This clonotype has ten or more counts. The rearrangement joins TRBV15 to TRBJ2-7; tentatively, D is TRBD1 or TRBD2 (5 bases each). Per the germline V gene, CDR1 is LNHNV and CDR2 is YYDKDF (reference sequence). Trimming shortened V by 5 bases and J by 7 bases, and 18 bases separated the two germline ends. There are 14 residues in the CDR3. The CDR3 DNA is TGTGCCACCAGCCAGGGTAGGGCCTCGGGGGAGCAGTACTTC. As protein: CATSQGRASGEQYF.

The CDR3 here is CASMKGSGTEAFF. Written as DNA, the CDR3 is TGCGCCAGCATGAAGGGGAGTGGGACTGAAGCTTTCTTT. The chain is built from TRBV5-1 and TRBJ1-1, with a possible D match to TRBD1 (5 bases). This CDR3 is 13 amino acids long. Germline V CDR1 and CDR2: SGHRS, YFSETQ. V dropped 6 bases and J dropped 5 bases, with 14 bases sitting between them. Together with reference TRBV5-1 and TRBJ1-1, the CDR3 gives the full variable domain: KAGVTQTPRYLIKTRGQQVTLSCSPISGHRSVSWYQQTPGQGLQFLFEYFSETQRNKGNFPGRFSGRQFSNSRSEMNVSTLELGDSALYLCASMKGSGTEAFFGQGTRLTVV.

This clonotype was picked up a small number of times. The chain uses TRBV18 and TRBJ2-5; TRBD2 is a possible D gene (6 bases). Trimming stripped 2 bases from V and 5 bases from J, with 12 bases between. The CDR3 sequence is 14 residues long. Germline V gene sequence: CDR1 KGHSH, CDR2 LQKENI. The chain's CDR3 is CASSPTGVRETQYF. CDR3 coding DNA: TGTGCCAGCTCACCAACGGGGGTAAGGGAGACCCAGTACTTC. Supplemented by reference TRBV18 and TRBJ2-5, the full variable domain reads NAGVMQNPRHLVRRRGQEARLRCSPMKGHSHVYWYRQLPEEGLKFMVYLQKENIIDESGMPKERFSAEFPKEGPSILRIQQVVRGDSAAYFCASSPTGVRETQYFGPGTRLLVL.

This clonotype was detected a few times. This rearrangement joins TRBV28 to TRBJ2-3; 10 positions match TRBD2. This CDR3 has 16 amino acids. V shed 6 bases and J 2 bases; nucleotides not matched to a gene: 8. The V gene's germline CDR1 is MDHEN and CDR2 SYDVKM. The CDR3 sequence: CASRIAGGLNTDTQYF. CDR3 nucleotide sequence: TGTGCCAGCAGGATAGCGGGAGGCCTTAACACAGATACGCAGTATTTT.

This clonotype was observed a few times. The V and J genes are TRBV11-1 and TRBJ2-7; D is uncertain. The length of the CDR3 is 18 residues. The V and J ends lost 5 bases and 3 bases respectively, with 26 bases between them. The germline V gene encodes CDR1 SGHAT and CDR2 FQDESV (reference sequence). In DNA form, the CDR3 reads TGTGCCAGCAGCCCCCACCATCCCGGTCCAGCCCCCCTCTACGAGCAGTACTTC. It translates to CASSPHHPGPAPLYEQYF.

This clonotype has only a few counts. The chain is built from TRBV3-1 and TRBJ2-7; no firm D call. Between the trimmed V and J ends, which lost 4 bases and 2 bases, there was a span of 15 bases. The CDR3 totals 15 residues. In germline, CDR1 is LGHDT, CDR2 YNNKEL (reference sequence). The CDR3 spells CASSLLRRRPYEQYF. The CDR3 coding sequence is TGTGCCAGCAGCCTCCTACGGCGCCGACCCTACGAGCAGTACTTC.

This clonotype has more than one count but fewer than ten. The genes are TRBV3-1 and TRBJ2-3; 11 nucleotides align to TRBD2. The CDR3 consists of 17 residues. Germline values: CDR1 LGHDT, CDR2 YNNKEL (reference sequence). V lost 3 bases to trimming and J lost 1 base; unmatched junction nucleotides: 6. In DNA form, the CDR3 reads TGTGCCAGCAGCCACCCCTTGGGACTAGCGGGCACAGATACGCAGTATTTT. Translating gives CASSHPLGLAGTDTQYF.

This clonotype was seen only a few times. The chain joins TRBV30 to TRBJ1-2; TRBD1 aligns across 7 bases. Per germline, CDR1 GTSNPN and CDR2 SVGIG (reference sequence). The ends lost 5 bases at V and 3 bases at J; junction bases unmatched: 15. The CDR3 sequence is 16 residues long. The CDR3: CAWSRTPAGGYYGYTF. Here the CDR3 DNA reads TGTGCCTGGTCACGGACCCCGGCAGGGGGGTACTATGGCTACACCTTC. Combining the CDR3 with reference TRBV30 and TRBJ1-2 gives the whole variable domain SQTIHQWPATLVQPVGSPLSLECTVEGTSNPNLYWYRQAAGRGLQLLFYSVGIGQISSEVPQNLSASRPQDRQFILSSKKLLLSDSGFYLCAWSRTPAGGYYGYTFGSGTRLTVV.

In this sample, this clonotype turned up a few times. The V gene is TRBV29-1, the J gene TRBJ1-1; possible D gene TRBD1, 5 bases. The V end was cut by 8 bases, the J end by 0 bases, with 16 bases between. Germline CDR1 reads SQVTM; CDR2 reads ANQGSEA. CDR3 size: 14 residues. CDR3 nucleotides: TGCAGCTCTGGGGGTCGCGACCTGAACACTGAAGCTTTCTTT. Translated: CSSGGRDLNTEAFF.

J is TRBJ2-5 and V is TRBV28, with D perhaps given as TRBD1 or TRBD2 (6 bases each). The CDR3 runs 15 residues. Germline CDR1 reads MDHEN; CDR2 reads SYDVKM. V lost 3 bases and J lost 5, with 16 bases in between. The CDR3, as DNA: TGTGCCAGCAGTTTCCGGGGGCCTCGGGAGGAGACCCAGTACTTC. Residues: CASSFRGPREETQYF.

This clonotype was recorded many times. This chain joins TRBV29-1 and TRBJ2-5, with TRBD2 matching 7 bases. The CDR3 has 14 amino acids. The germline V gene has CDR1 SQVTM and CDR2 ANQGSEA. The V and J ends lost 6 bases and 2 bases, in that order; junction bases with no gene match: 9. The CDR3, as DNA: TGCAGCGTCCTCACCAGGCGGGAGCAAGAGACCCAGTACTTC. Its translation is CSVLTRREQETQYF.

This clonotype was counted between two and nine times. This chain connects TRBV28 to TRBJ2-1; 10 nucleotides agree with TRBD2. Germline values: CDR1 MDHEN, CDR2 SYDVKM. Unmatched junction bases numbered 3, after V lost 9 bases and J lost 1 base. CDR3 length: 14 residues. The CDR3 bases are TGTGCCAGTTGGACTAGCGGTTCCTACAATGAGCAGTTCTTC. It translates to CASWTSGSYNEQFF.